This paragraph reports one TCR beta chain. Antigen: not known. The sample originates from a study of Ad26.COV2.S vaccination and SARS-CoV-2 variants. Across the study: The trial was COV1001 and the donor's arm was Ad26.COV2.S. Dosing was one shot or two shots 56 days apart. Study-wide results and caveats: It was found that vaccine and placebo recipients had similar non-spike TCR breadth. Reportedly, spike-specific CD8+ and CD4+ T cell responses achieved substantial breadth once vaccination had taken place.

Profiling relied on immunoSEQ multiplex PCR, and the TCRdb table lists in-frame clones only, not all of them. The sample consists of some 450,000 clones, about 90% of them appearing once. The germline V gene encodes CDR1 SGHRS and CDR2 YFSETQ. CDR3 length equals 16 residues. V was shortened by 5 bases and J by 0 bases, with 15 bases between the two germline ends. The treatment is: some 20 received Ad26.COV2.S at low or high dose, single or two shots; several received placebo; per-sample allocation not given. Material that was analyzed had been drawn on day 63 after the first vaccine or placebo injection.

The chain joins TRBV5-1 to TRBJ2-1; D gene uncertain. The receptor was derived from a person aged 18-60 years who received the Ad26.COV2.S COVID-19 vaccine or a placebo. Sequenced here: peripheral blood, sampled in a trial of Ad26.COV2.S vaccine versus placebo. CDR3 nucleotide sequence: TGCGCCAGCAGTTCCTCTCCCACCCCCTCCTACAATGAGCAGTTCTTC. It is translated as CASSSSPTPSYNEQFF.